One sample yielded the 18 T cell receptor beta chains listed below, sequenced in a study of T cell responses to AZD1222 COVID-19 vaccine. This table comes from immunoSEQ multiplex PCR, and its TCRdb copy is limited to in-frame clones, with some not included. The sample has approximately 130,000 clones; around nine tenths are singletons. The sequencing here drew on peripheral blood, taken on day 0 of AZD1222 vaccination. The receptors come from an adult in good health.

The rearrangement joins TRBV6-4 to TRBJ2-3; D remains ambiguous. The CDR3 loop spans 14 amino acids. With 4 bases removed from V and 0 bases from J, the gap between germline ends came to 8 bases. CDR1 MRHNA and CDR2 SNTAGT come from the germline V gene. The CDR3 region is CASSALASTDTQYF. In DNA, the CDR3 is TGTGCCAGCAGTGCCCTGGCTAGCACAGATACGCAGTATTTT.

V and J are TRBV7-6 and TRBJ2-7; D may correspond to TRBD1 or TRBD2 (5 bases each). Germline-derived CDR1 and CDR2 are SGHVS and FNYEAQ. The CDR3 sequence is 13 residues long. Trimming pared 5 bases from V and 7 bases from J, leaving 15 bases between. The CDR3 loop is CASSLGTPNEQYF. Written as DNA, the CDR3 is TGTGCCAGCAGCCTCGGGACGCCAAATGAGCAGTACTTC. Full variable domain (missing parts from reference TRBV7-6 and TRBJ2-7): GAGVSQSPRYKVTKRGQDVALRCDPISGHVSLYWYRQALGQGPEFLTYFNYEAQQDKSGLPNDRFSAERPEGSISTLTIQRTEQRDSAMYRCASSLGTPNEQYFGPGTRLTVT.

V is TRBV4-3 and J is TRBJ2-4; 10 positions agree with TRBD2. Germline CDR1 and CDR2: LGHNA and YSLEER. The CDR3 contains 14 residues. Trimming took 4 bases from V and 4 from J; bases not matched to a gene: 1. The DNA for the CDR3 is TGCGCCAGCAGCCCTAGCGGGGGTAAAAACATTCAGTACTTC. Protein product: CASSPSGGKNIQYF.

The chain links TRBV7-2 to TRBJ1-1; the D gene is possibly TRBD1 (6 bases). Trimming took 5 bases from V and 4 from J, leaving 14 bases between them. The germline gives CDR1 SGHTA, CDR2 FQGNSA. The CDR3 runs to 14 residues. The CDR3 DNA sequence: TGTGCCAGCAGCCGGTGGGGGGGCGGCACTGAAGCTTTCTTT. Encoded protein: CASSRWGGGTEAFF.

The J gene is TRBJ2-5, the V gene TRBV10-1, with D uncertain. The germline V and J ends were trimmed by 3 bases and 5 bases, with 7 bases remaining between them. The CDR3 has 12 residues. Germline lookup yields CDR1 WNHNN and CDR2 SYGVQD (reference sequence). This chain's CDR3 is CASSDNRETQYF. DNA of the CDR3: TGCGCCAGCAGTGACAACCGGGAGACCCAGTACTTC.

This clone came up once. The chain is built from TRBV6-5 and TRBJ1-4; 9 bases are a match to TRBD1. The CDR3 has 15 amino acids. CDR1 is MNHEY and CDR2 is SVGAGI in the germline V gene. V dropped 5 bases and J dropped 4; count of bases not matched to a gene: 5. CDR3 amino acids: CASSHTGGLNEKLFF. The CDR3 DNA sequence: TGTGCCAGCAGTCATACAGGGGGCCTTAATGAAAAACTGTTTTTT.

The chain carries TRBV18 and TRBJ2-6; 8 nucleotides match TRBD1. The germline V gene has CDR1 KGHSH and CDR2 LQKENI. This CDR3 contains 15 residues. Losses at the gene ends were 5 bases for V and 0 bases for J; bases not matched to a gene: 0. Here the CDR3 reads CASSTGGSGANVLTF. The CDR3, as DNA: TGTGCCAGCTCAACAGGGGGCTCTGGGGCCAACGTCCTGACTTTC.

The CDR3: CASSQGQTQETQYF. In DNA form, the CDR3 reads TGCGCCAGCAGCCAAGGGCAGACGCAAGAGACCCAGTACTTC. V usage is TRBV4-1 and J usage is TRBJ2-5, with unresolved D. Trimming left V 1 base short and J 2 bases short, with 8 bases between. Looked up from germline, CDR1 is MGHRA and CDR2 is YSYEKL. The length of the CDR3 is 14 residues.

The chain is built from TRBV9 and TRBJ1-2; unclear D gene. Trimming shortened V by 6 bases and J by 4 bases, and 13 bases separated the two germline ends. Germline V gene lookup returns CDR1 SGDLS and CDR2 YYNGEE. The CDR3 covers 13 residues. CDR3 nucleotide sequence: TGTGCCAGCAAAAATGCAGGCCCCTATGGCTACACCTTC. Its protein is CASKNAGPYGYTF. Drawing the rest from reference TRBV9 and TRBJ1-2, the complete variable domain is DSGVTQTPKHLITATGQRVTLRCSPRSGDLSVYWYQQSLDQGLQFLIQYYNGEERAKGNILERFSAQQFPDLHSELNLSSLELGDSALYFCASKNAGPYGYTFGSGTRLTVV.

V is TRBV2 and J is TRBJ2-5; a weak D match, TRBD1 (6 bases). V gave up 6 bases and J gave up 7 bases, with 12 bases separating them. The CDR3 is made up of 12 amino acids. Germline V gene lookup returns CDR1 SNHLY and CDR2 FYNNEI. The CDR3 sequence is CASSSRGRTQYF. The CDR3 DNA sequence: TGTGCCAGCAGCTCCAGGGGAAGGACCCAGTACTTC.

V and J are TRBV6-1 and TRBJ2-7; D uncertain. Germline V gives CDR1 MNHNS, CDR2 SASEGT. Trimming shortened V by 2 bases and J by 3 bases, and 2 bases separated the two germline ends. The CDR3 contains 11 residues. The CDR3 spells CASSERYEQYF. The DNA of the CDR3 is TGTGCCAGCAGTGAACGCTACGAGCAGTACTTC.

V is TRBV24-1 and J is TRBJ2-7; 7 bases are shared with TRBD2. The CDR3 sequence is 19 residues long. With 0 bases clipped from V and 0 bases from J, the junction kept 13 bases outside the gene matches. Germline V gene lookup returns CDR1 KGHDR and CDR2 SFDVKD. The CDR3 DNA reads TGTGCCACCAGTGATTTGCGCGGGGGTGCCGCTTCCCCCTCCTACGAGCAGTACTTC. This sequence encodes CATSDLRGGAASPSYEQYF.

The chain carries TRBV3-1 (or the pseudogene TRBV3-2) and TRBJ2-1, with D maybe TRBD2 (5 bases). Trimming left V 1 base short and J 2 bases short, with 15 bases between. Looked up from germline, CDR1 is LGHDT and CDR2 is YNNKEL (reference sequence). The CDR3 loop spans 17 amino acids. CDR3 sequence: CASSQAPTRSTYNEQFF. The DNA for the CDR3 is TGTGCCAGCAGCCAAGCCCCAACTAGGTCAACCTACAATGAGCAGTTCTTC.

V usage is TRBV29-1 and J usage is TRBJ1-2, with TRBD1 matching over 7 bases. This CDR3 has 13 residues. Germline trimming cut 5 bases from V and 5 bases from J; bases unmatched to any gene: 8. Germline CDR1 is SQVTM and CDR2 is ANQGSEA. This CDR3 is CSVFDRAGYGYTF. The CDR3, as DNA: TGCAGCGTTTTCGACAGGGCTGGGTATGGCTACACCTTC.

This chain joins TRBV12-3 or TRBV12-4 and TRBJ1-2, with D hard to call. The CDR3 contains 11 residues. Deletions cut 7 bases from V and 7 bases from J, with 10 bases between. CDR3 protein: CASTSKGGYTF. The CDR3 nucleotides are TGTGCCAGCACCTCGAAAGGTGGCTACACCTTC.

This chain uses TRBV7-9 with TRBJ2-2; D gene ambiguous. CDR3 length equals 15 residues. Germline loops: CDR1 SEHNR, CDR2 FQNEAQ (reference sequence). Trimming shortened V by 1 base and J by 4 bases, and 10 bases separated the two germline ends. CDR3 protein: CASSLVAASTGELFF. In DNA, the CDR3 is TGTGCCAGCAGCTTAGTTGCGGCATCCACCGGGGAGCTGTTTTTT. Using reference TRBV7-9 and TRBJ2-2 for the parts outside the CDR3, the full variable domain is DTGVSQNPRHKITKRGQNVTFRCDPISEHNRLYWYRQTLGQGPEFLTYFQNEAQLEKSRLLSDRFSAERPKGSFSTLEIQRTEQGDSAMYLCASSLVAASTGELFFGEGSRLTVL.

The chain has TRBV15 and TRBJ1-2; possibly TRBD1 for D (5 bases). Trimming removed 0 bases from V and 7 bases from J, with 12 bases in between. The CDR3 spans 14 residues. CDR1 LNHNV and CDR2 YYDKDF come from the germline V gene (reference sequence). The CDR3 sequence is CATSRETVTGGYTF. Written as DNA, the CDR3 is TGTGCCACCAGCAGAGAAACTGTAACAGGTGGCTACACCTTC. The full variable domain, its missing parts supplied by reference TRBV15 and TRBJ1-2, is DAMVIQNPRYQVTQFGKPVTLSCSQTLNHNVMYWYQQKSSQAPKLLFHYYDKDFNNEADTPDNFQSRRPNTSFCFLDIRSPGLGDTAMYLCATSRETVTGGYTFGSGTRLTVV.

The chain uses TRBV24-1 and TRBJ1-6, with a weak D call TRBD1 (6 bases). Germline CDR1 KGHDR, CDR2 SFDVKD. The CDR3 runs to 17 residues. V lost 4 bases to trimming and J lost 0 bases, with 12 bases between them. The CDR3 sequence is CATSETDRSSYNSPLHF. In DNA form, the CDR3 reads TGTGCCACCAGTGAGACTGACAGGAGCTCCTATAATTCACCCCTCCACTTT.